The 12 T cell receptor delta chains in this list originate from one sample, sequenced in a study of gamma-delta T cells after stem cell transplantation. TCRdb re-called the RT-PCR reads via CATT. This sample has around 700 delta-chain clones, with about 1% found just once. Sequencing was done on a sample of gamma-delta T cells. The receptors come from a human donor. It is not recorded whose cells these are; they may come from a transplant donor.

To note about this clone: It is likely a read error: a sequence one base away is far more abundant. The sample carries other DNA sequences with the same CDR3. V gene TRDV1 combines with J gene TRDJ1; D is possibly TRDD1 (5 bases). The CDR3 extends over 21 amino acids. Germline V gene data show CDR1 as TSWWSYY and CDR2 as QGS. With 3 bases removed from V and 10 bases from J, the gap between germline ends came to 39 bases. The CDR3 nucleotides read TGTGCTCTTGGGGATCCCATAGTAATTGGTTTCCGCATGTGGACCAGATCTCGACTCATCTTT. Translating it yields CALGDPIVIGFRMWTRSRLIF.

This clone is medium-sized within its sample. This likely stems from a read error, as it lies one base from a far larger clone. The sample contains more than one DNA sequence encoding this CDR3. V is TRDV2 and J is TRDJ2, with TRDD3 identical over 7 bases. Germline assignment: CDR1 GEAIGNYY and CDR2 EKD. This CDR3 has 18 residues. The CDR3 DNA follows: TGTGCCTGTGACACTCTGGGGGCCACCCCCTCTTTGACGGCACAACTCTTCTTT. This sequence encodes CACDTLGATPSLTAQLFF.

A word on this clone: The mismatch at residue 10 between this DNA's translation and the TCRdb protein of a much larger clone likely reflects a read error; the protein shown is translated from the DNA. This chain connects TRDV2 to TRDJ3; 9 bases map to TRDD3. The J segment lost 0 bases and the V segment lost 0 bases, leaving 5 bases of the junction unmatched. The CDR3 contains 19 residues. Germline V gene sequence: CDR1 GEAIGNYY, CDR2 EKD. The CDR3 coding sequence is TGTGCCTGTGACACCGTGCTGGGGGATGGCTCCTGGGACACCCGACAGATGTTTTTC. Protein sequence: CACDTVLGDGSWDTRQMFF.

In the case of this clone: A read error likely explains why the TCRdb protein, taken from a much larger clone, differs from this DNA's translation at residue 5; the protein shown is translated from the DNA. J is TRDJ1 and V is TRDV1, with 12 positions matching TRDD3. The CDR3 covers 19 residues. In germline, CDR1 is TSWWSYY, CDR2 QGS. With V trimmed by 4 bases and J by 3 bases, 15 bases remained unmatched. The CDR3 is CALGASTTFWGIRADKLIF. Written as DNA, the CDR3 is TGTGCTCTTGGGGCGAGTACTACGTTCTGGGGGATACGCGCCGATAAACTCATCTTT.

This clone was seen a few times. For this DNA, TCRdb reports the protein of a much larger clone, which diverges at residue 14, most likely from a read error; the protein presented here is translated directly from the DNA. The chain joins TRDV2 to TRDJ2, with 9 bases fitting TRDD3. Per germline, CDR1 GEAIGNYY and CDR2 EKD. The CDR3 covers 17 residues. The CDR3, as DNA: TGTGCCTGTGACGCCTACTGGGGGACAGCTTTGACAGCACGACTCTTCTTT. This translates into CACDAYWGTALTARLFF.

In its sample, this clone was seen a few times. The protein TCRdb gives is from a much larger clone and does not agree with this DNA's translation at residue 5, likely a read error; the protein shown here comes from the DNA. The V gene is TRDV2, the J gene TRDJ1, with D uncertain. Germline V lookup: CDR1 GEAIGNYY, CDR2 EKD. V was cut by 3 bases and J by 3 bases, with 16 bases left in between. This CDR3 has 15 amino acids. CDR3 DNA sequence: TGTGCCTGTGACGTATTAGGAGGTCCGGCCGATAAACTCATCTTT. Its protein is CACDVLGGPADKLIF.

Details on this clone: This probably arose from a read error, given a far larger clone one base away. This same CDR3 is encoded by further DNA sequences in the sample. This chain links TRDV1 with TRDJ2; D assignment may be TRDD2 or TRDD3 (6 bases each). Germline assignment: CDR1 TSWWSYY and CDR2 QGS. The CDR3 is made up of 25 amino acids. CDR3 loop: CALGENPTKTVLILGYRLLTAQLFF. CDR3 coding DNA: TGTGCTCTTGGGGAAAATCCTACTAAGACTGTCCTAATTCTAGGATACCGCCTTTTGACAGCACAACTCTTTTTT.

With regard to this clone: This DNA's translation differs at residue 11 from TCRdb's protein, which comes from a much larger clone; a read error is likely, and the protein shown is translated from the DNA. The chain couples TRDV2 to TRDJ1; unclear D gene. There are 15 residues in the CDR3. Germline loops: CDR1 GEAIGNYY, CDR2 EKD. For the CDR3, the DNA is TGTGCCTGTGACATATTAGGAGGTCCGGCCGAAAAACTCATCTTT. It codes for CACDILGGPAEKLIF.

This clone was recorded a few times. The protein recorded in TCRdb matches a much larger clone and deviates from this DNA's translation at residue 5, suggesting a read error; the protein here is obtained by translating the DNA. V gene TRDV2 combines with J gene TRDJ1, with D unclear. The CDR3 covers 15 residues. Germline V gene sequence: CDR1 GEAIGNYY, CDR2 EKD. V lost 1 base to trimming and J lost 3 bases, with 14 bases between them. CDR3 in amino acids: CACDTLGGPADKLIF. CDR3 nucleotide sequence: TGTGCCTGTGACACATTAGGAGGTCCGGCCGATAAACTCATCTTT.

In this sample, this clone turned up a few times. Given a far larger clone just one base away, this is likely a sequencing read error. The same CDR3 arises from other DNA sequences in this sample as well. The chain links TRDV2 to TRDJ1; D gene ambiguous. The CDR3 has 17 residues. Trimming took off 0 bases at V and 1 base at J, with 17 bases between the two ends. Germline values: CDR1 GEAIGNYY, CDR2 EKD. The DNA of the CDR3 is TGTGCCTGTGACACCGTCGTTAGGGGTTCCAGCACCGATAAACTCATCTTT. Its translation is CACDTVVRGSSTDKLIF.

Comments on this clone: This likely reflects a read error, since a far larger clone is one base away. Other DNA sequences from this sample encode an identical CDR3 as well. The chain couples TRDV1 to TRDJ1; TRDD3 matches at 9 bases. The CDR3 extends over 18 amino acids. Germline values: CDR1 TSWWSYY, CDR2 QGS. The CDR3 sequence: CALVIPTGGRGGTDKLIF. The CDR3 DNA reads as TGTGCTCTTGTGATTCCTACTGGGGGAAGGGGTGGTACCGACAAACTCATCTTT.

This clone was seen a handful of times. This is likely an artifact of a read error, given a far larger clone one base away. The V and J genes are TRDV2 and TRDJ1, with TRDD3 matching over 8 bases. V shed 3 bases, J shed 0 bases, and the junction held 23 bases outside the gene matches. Germline V gene lookup returns CDR1 GEAIGNYY and CDR2 EKD. The CDR3 contains 21 residues. CDR3 sequence (DNA): TGTGCCTGTGACCCCATCCTAAACTGGGGGTCCGTGGGAACGTACACCGATAAACTCATCTTT. Translating gives CACDPILNWGSVGTYTDKLIF.